This T cell receptor beta chain comes out of a study of neurological immune-mediated disorders (dated 2019 in TCRdb). Study-wide context: Among the 34 multiple sclerosis patients, relapsing-remitting MS accounted for some 30 and secondary progressive MS accounted for 3. Peripheral blood TCR-beta repertoires from HTLV-I-associated myelopathy (HAM/TSP) patients, multiple sclerosis patients and healthy controls were compared by UMI-based sequencing. Alongside PBMC samples, the set of around 99 TCR-beta libraries contained longitudinal samples, technical triplicates, and paired CD4+ and CD8+ T-cell subsets that had been sorted. Of the roughly 71 subjects in the cohort, about 14 were HAM/TSP patients, some 34 were multiple sclerosis patients, and approximately 20 were healthy controls. Study-level results and caveats: Across subjects, expanded clones never shared an identical CDR3 amino acid sequence, which suggests that the TCR-beta repertoires in every group were private. TCR clonal expansion was greatest in HAM/TSP patients and smallest in MS patients, who ranked below even healthy controls. No clinical or MRI features were associated with the MS cluster, and the authors said that larger cohorts are needed. Phylogenetic analysis grouped repertoires from 18 of 34 MS patients into a cluster of related CDR3 sequences, suggesting a possible repertoire-level signature.

For the unsorted PBMC libraries, 2 million PBMCs were stored in RNAlater at -80 degrees C until RNA extraction and were used to generate the libraries. The multiple sclerosis patients were enrolled in a US clinical protocol that used magnetic resonance imaging to evaluate disease progression. Peripheral blood was subjected to Ficoll-Hypaque density gradient centrifugation to isolate PBMCs, which were then cryopreserved in liquid nitrogen. At the junction V is shortened by 3 bases and J by 2 bases; bases outside the gene matches: 2. From the cysteine through the phenylalanine, the CDR3 covers 14 amino acids. Only CDR3 DNA is held: 42 bases, read in frame from base 1. For this clonotype: Its antigen is unknown. No qualities accompany the bases; no much larger clone lies one base away.

To synthesize cDNA, template-switch 5'RACE was performed with a primer carrying a 10-nucleotide random unique molecular identifier so that each TCR transcript was tagged. Every sequencing run yielded over 190 million TCR-beta sequences covering 15-18 subjects. The RNeasy kit was used to extract total RNA. Using the KAPA Real-time Library Amplification kit, TCR-beta VDJ regions were amplified with primers for the TCR constant region and the 5'RACE anchor. A first PCR added sample indexes and Illumina adaptors, after which a second PCR increased the library yield. The roughly 650 bp TCR product was size-selected on a 2% E-gel SizeSelection system after Ampure bead purification. Before pooling, library quality was checked on a Bioanalyzer, concentration was measured with Qubit, and libraries were quantified with the Kapa Library Quantification kit. An Illumina HiSeq 2500 was used to sequence the libraries paired-end at 2 x 150 bp. To increase sequence diversity, about 25-31% phiX was spiked into each library pool. In the paper's pipeline: Quality-filtered reads were processed with the UMI-based MiGEC pipeline, and over 75% of raw TCR sequences were removed by the MiGEC pipeline during error correction. IMGT germline references were used for alignment of VDJ genes, and clonotypes were defined by a unique CDR3 amino acid sequence together with V-J genes. Clonal expansion, Shannon diversity, and CDR3 relatedness (CalcPairwiseDistances, ClusterSamples) were evaluated with VDJtools, and phylogenetic trees were built with CLCbio workbench. Expanded clones were defined as having at least 8 unique UMIs, based on coefficient-of-variation modelling across technical triplicates. Using fastp trimming at Q25 and MiXCR clonotype assembly, TCRdb reanalyzed the public sequencing data and kept in-frame beta chains. Duplicate CDR3 protein sequences are folded into a single record with the most common DNA and genes. It is TCRdb's table, rather than the study itself, that gives the V and J calls and clone size. The sample contains about 66,000 distinct CDR3 sequences, approximately 5.2% of them found a single time. About 3% of the sample is taken by the ten largest.

The chain is assembled from TRBV12-3 or TRBV12-4 and TRBJ2-3, and 7 junctional nucleotides match TRBD1. The receptor was derived from a woman aged 25 to 45 with multiple sclerosis. Material for sequencing was PBMCs. The CDR3 reads CASSLGQLTDTQYF. The sequence in DNA is TGTGCCAGCAGTTTGGGACAGCTCACAGATACGCAGTATTTT.